This T cell receptor (beta chain) was captured by sequencing in a study of blood T cell repertoires in COVID-19. At the level of the study: Acute-phase and convalescent COVID-19 samples originated in the United States, Italy and Spain. Sample material is recorded as cDNA or gDNA derived from T cells, B-cell-depleted T cells, or PBMCs.

Allocation to cohorts depended on clinical history reported by the participants. V was shortened by 4 bases and J by 0 bases, with 6 bases between the two germline ends. This CDR3 contains 13 residues. Germline values: CDR1 SGHRS, CDR2 YFSETQ. Libraries were prepared by immunoSEQ multiplex PCR; TCRdb keeps only in-frame clonotypes and omits some of them. Of about 160,000 clones listed, 65% to 85% are singletons. Sequencing was performed on PBMCs or T cells enriched from blood (not recorded which). The rearrangement links TRBV5-1 to TRBJ2-3, with unresolved D. This receptor was identified in a woman between 45 and 65 years old in a cohort exposed to, infected with or recovered from COVID-19 (not recorded which). The CDR3 here is CASSPESTDTQYF. Written as DNA, the CDR3 is TGCGCCAGCAGCCCGGAGAGCACAGATACGCAGTATTTT.